This T cell receptor (beta chain) was found in a study of PD-L1 blockade in urothelial cancer (dated by TCRdb to 2016 to 2017). For the study in its entirety: Therapy was started at some point between 2014 and 2016 for all patients, and atezolizumab 1,200 mg was administered intravenously every 3 weeks. Blood samples gave median yields of 141,255 T cells and 82,636 unique TCRs, along with a median clonality of 0.080. The study, an exploratory multi-omic analysis, examined somatic, immune and clinical correlates of response to PD-L1 blockade with atezolizumab in urothelial cancer. Durable clinical benefit was achieved by nine patients but not by the remaining 20. Blood samples were analyzed at two time points: 3 weeks after treatment start (second dose) and 6 weeks after treatment start. Approximately 29 patients had pretreatment blood TCR-seq, about 24 had at least one posttreatment blood collection, and about 24 had tumor TCR-seq. An ECOG performance status of 0 or 1 was recorded for the patients, and 0 to 3 prior chemotherapy regimens had been received by the patients. About 90% of the 29 patients were males with bladder-origin urothelial cancer, and about 60% of the 29 reported a prior smoking history. Whole exome sequencing and RNA sequencing of pretreatment tumors were performed alongside TCR sequencing in the same patients. Durable clinical benefit was defined as a progression-free survival longer than 6 months, and TCR features were additionally tested against progression-free survival and overall survival. TCR sequencing covered pretreatment tumor samples and matched, serially collected peripheral blood taken before and after atezolizumab treatment.

The germline V gene sets CDR1 to SNHLY and CDR2 to FYNNEI. V is cut by 7 bases and J by 0 bases, and the space between the germline ends is 18 bases. The CDR3 starts with the cysteine, ends with the phenylalanine, and has 16 residues. This entry keeps only the CDR3 DNA: 48 bases, framed from base 1. According to the study, the label for this sample's time point signals: peripheral blood 6 weeks after treatment start. The cohort included about 30 patients with locally advanced or metastatic urothelial carcinoma who were treated at Memorial Sloan Kettering on a trial protocol. Peripheral blood mononuclear cells were collected pretreatment and during treatment, with between 1 and 8 total time points obtained per patient. The Qiagen DNeasy Blood extraction kit was used to purify genomic DNA from total PBMCs and tumor samples. Collected pretreatment and during treatment, PBMCs were isolated and stored as previously described.

Regarding this clone: Its antigen has not been determined. Base qualities were left out, and no much larger clone turns up one base away.

Synthetic TCR analog templates were spiked into each PCR to estimate absolute template abundance from read counts. The immunoSEQ assay was used to amplify TCRbeta CDR3 regions from genomic DNA with bias-controlled V and J gene primers. Sequencing of rearranged TCRbeta segments was performed at approximately 20X coverage. The original methods were these. Sequencing errors were corrected by clustering, and CDR3s were annotated against IMGT so that V, D and J genes could be assigned. Downstream analyses used only productive TCRbeta rearrangements, leaving out any out-of-frame or stop-codon sequences. To compute clonality, Shannon entropy was normalized by the log of the number of unique productive sequences and then subtracted from one. Fisher's exact test with Benjamini-Hochberg correction, using a cutoff of adjusted p below 0.01, was how clones that differed between time points or between blood and tumor were identified. This immuneACCESS table, as held by TCRdb, lists in-frame sequences with V and J called but not all clones. Of the missing ones, under half trace to an unresolved V gene in checked studies; the others have no known cause. The V and J calls and clone size come from that table; D and trimming were worked out from the DNA. The sample includes fewer than 90,000 clones, with 91% observed a single time. The ten largest clones capture around 0.94% of the sample.

The research as a whole found: Because the sample size was small (n ≈ 30) and many exploratory analyses were performed, the results are intended to be hypothesis-generating. Greater expansion of tumor-associated TCR clones in peripheral blood 3 weeks after the start of treatment was observed in patients with durable benefit (n of about 20, p = 0.022). Improved progression-free and overall survival was associated with having pretreatment peripheral blood TCR clonality below the median.

The sequence was obtained from a woman older than 75 with urothelial cancer. The rearranged chain carries TRBV2 and TRBJ1-1; the D region possibly corresponds to TRBD1 (6 bases align). The sequencing used PBMCs, collected around atezolizumab (anti-PD-L1) treatment. The base sequence is TGTGCCAGCATCTACAGGGTGGGCCCGTTGAACACTGAAGCTTTCTTT. Protein translation: CASIYRVGPLNTEAFF.